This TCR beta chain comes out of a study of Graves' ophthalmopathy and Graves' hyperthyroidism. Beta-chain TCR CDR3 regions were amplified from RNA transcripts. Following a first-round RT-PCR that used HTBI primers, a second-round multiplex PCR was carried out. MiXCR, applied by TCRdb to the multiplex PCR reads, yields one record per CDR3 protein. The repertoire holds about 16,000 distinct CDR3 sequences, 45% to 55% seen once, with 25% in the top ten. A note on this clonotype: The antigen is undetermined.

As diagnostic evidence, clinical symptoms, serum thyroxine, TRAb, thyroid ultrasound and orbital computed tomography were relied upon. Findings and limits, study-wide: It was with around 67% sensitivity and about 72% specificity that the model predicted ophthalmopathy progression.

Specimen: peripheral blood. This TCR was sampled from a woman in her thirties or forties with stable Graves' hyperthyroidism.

In DNA, the CDR3 is TGTGCCAGCGGTAGGGTCGGGGAGCTGTTTTTT. It yields the protein CASGRVGELFF. The rearrangement uses TRBV14 and TRBJ2-2; D call uncertain. V lost 8 bases to trimming and J lost 7 bases, with 8 bases between them. CDR3 size: 11 residues. The germline gives CDR1 SGHDN, CDR2 FVKESK.